This note documents a single T cell receptor (beta chain) sequence. Only a few counts were recorded for this clone. The target of this receptor is not known. Base-call qualities are not available, and no considerably larger clone is one nucleotide away. The sample is drawn from a study of T cell responses to AZD1222 COVID-19 vaccine (dated by TCRdb to the early 2020s). Notes on the research overall: AZD1222 recipients given second doses at about 4 weeks or at about 12 weeks were pooled, since spike-specific TCR depth and breadth were not found to differ between the two schedules. A total of about 230 trial participants underwent TCR sequencing, of whom 200 to 220 received two doses of AZD1222 and around 25 received two doses of the MenACWY control vaccine. Trial participants were enrolled by age into subgroups of 18-55, 56-69 and 70-plus years, and around 150, 28 and 57 TCR-sequenced participants, respectively, were included in these subgroups.

The CDR3 regions of human TCRbeta chains were analyzed by immunosequencing. The original pipeline was this. Repertoire TCRs were matched against a reference library of SARS-CoV-2-specific TCRs generated with the MIRA antigen-specificity platform. Breadth was defined as the fraction of unique TCRs that were SARS-CoV-2-associated. Depth was defined as the fraction of total T cells that were SARS-CoV-2-associated. Each spike-specific TCR was assigned to its reactive spike region and to a CD4 or CD8 class using the MIRA data. Log10-transformed breadth and depth values were compared by one-way ANOVA with Sidak's multiple comparisons tests. TCRdb re-hosts the immuneACCESS table, in-frame sequences only. Its copies lack some clones; in the studies checked, an unresolved V gene accounts for under half of them, and the cause for the rest is not known. The V and J calls and the clone size are those of that table, but D and trimming were determined from the DNA. Counted in this sample were over 150,000 clones; 88% of them appeared once. The top ten constitute around 3% of the sample.

According to the study, the label for this sample's time point signals: baseline before first vaccination. Vaccinee samples came from UK trials COV001 and COV002, including a single-blind randomized controlled phase 2/3 trial of AZD1222 (ChAdOx1 nCoV-19) in healthy adults. For TCRbeta chain sequencing, PBMC samples from trial participants were taken at day 0 and at day 28 after the second dose. CDR1 and CDR2, per the germline V gene, are SGHTA and FQGNSA. V is cut back by 5 bases and J by 0 bases, with 3 bases in the junction unmatched. Counted from cysteine to phenylalanine, this CDR3 has 15 amino acids. Only CDR3 DNA remains: 45 bases, in frame from the first base. Overall study outcomes, separate from this receptor: Participants were mostly white British and included more females than males, and it was suggested by the authors that clonal diversity may have been underestimated. The 56-69-year group was small, and its depth increase did not reach significance, likely because of low power. Because no day 14 peak-response samples were available, the repertoires could be characterized only after the peak T cell response. Conclusions about previously exposed vaccinees are limited because only six or seven AZD1222 recipients were SARS-CoV-2 seropositive at baseline. After two AZD1222 doses, spike-specific TCR breadth and depth were significantly higher than at day 0 and than in MenACWY recipients. CD4 TCRs associated with the vaccine covered the entire spike protein, and the dominant responses were in regions 160-218 and 743-854. Epitopes outside the regions mutated in the B.1.351 and B.1.1.7 variants were reportedly recognized by nearly half of the unique spike-specific TCRs.

The material sequenced was peripheral blood, taken on day 0 of AZD1222 vaccination. Recombination connected TRBV7-2 to TRBJ1-3, and 8 bases in between align with TRBD1. This receptor was identified in an adult in good health. The bases are TGTGCCAGCAGCCAACAGGGGGGCTCTGGAAACACCATATATTTT. This yields the protein CASSQQGGSGNTIYF.